This TCR beta chain is from a study of blood T cell repertoires in COVID-19. Study-wide background: Researchers got acute and convalescent COVID-19 samples from the United States, Italy and Spain. Sources were T cells, B-cell-depleted T cells, or PBMCs; the material itself was cDNA or gDNA.

The study recruited people aged about 18 to 90 years across approximately 25 US areas. Participants reported their clinical history, and cohort assignment relied on those reports. The CDR3 runs to 16 residues. Trimming took off 0 bases at V and 6 bases at J, with 18 bases between the two ends. CDR1 SGHRS and CDR2 YFSETQ come from the germline V gene. Data came from immunoSEQ multiplex PCR; TCRdb stores just in-frame clones and leaves some out. The sample consists of 250,000 to 300,000 clones, approximately 86% of them appearing once. The receptor comes from a woman between 25 and 40 years old who had recovered from COVID-19. Sequenced sample: PBMCs or T cells enriched from blood (not recorded which). The rearrangement joins TRBV5-1 to TRBJ1-1, with D possibly TRBD1 on 5 matching bases. The chain's CDR3 is CASSLARDGGSPEAFF. CDR3 sequence (DNA): TGCGCCAGCAGCTTGGCCCGGGACGGCGGGAGCCCTGAAGCTTTCTTT.